This T cell receptor (beta chain) was profiled in a study of beta chain features in type 1 diabetes. Background on the study: On cell yields, gender and age, patients and healthy donors were similar. Study conclusions and caveats: Insertion counts at VDJ junctions were lower in type 1 diabetes patients, who also showed more deletions there. In every one of the four CD4+ subsets, TCRB CDR3s were moderately but significantly shorter in Type 1 diabetes patients.

Based on CD45RO/CCR7/CD25/CD127/CD95/CD27, CD4+ regulatory, stem cell-like memory, naive and central memory cells were sorted. V lost 7 bases, J lost 2 bases, and 7 bases stayed unmatched. The CDR3 length is 15 residues. CDR1 is LNHDA and CDR2 is SQIVND in the germline V gene (reference sequence). With regard to this clone: What it recognizes is unknown.

Expressed TCRB transcripts were sequenced because the isolated RNA had all been reverse transcribed beforehand. This table comes from immunoSEQ multiplex PCR, and its TCRdb copy is limited to in-frame clones, with some not included. The sample has over 200,000 clones, 11% seen once. Sequencing was done on a sample of naive CD4+ T cells from blood. V gene TRBV19 combines with J gene TRBJ2-2; 7 nucleotides agree with TRBD1. The clonotype comes from a young man with type 1 diabetes. The chain's CDR3 is CASNPGTANTGELFF. The DNA of the CDR3 is TGTGCCAGTAATCCCGGGACAGCCAACACCGGGGAGCTGTTTTTT.